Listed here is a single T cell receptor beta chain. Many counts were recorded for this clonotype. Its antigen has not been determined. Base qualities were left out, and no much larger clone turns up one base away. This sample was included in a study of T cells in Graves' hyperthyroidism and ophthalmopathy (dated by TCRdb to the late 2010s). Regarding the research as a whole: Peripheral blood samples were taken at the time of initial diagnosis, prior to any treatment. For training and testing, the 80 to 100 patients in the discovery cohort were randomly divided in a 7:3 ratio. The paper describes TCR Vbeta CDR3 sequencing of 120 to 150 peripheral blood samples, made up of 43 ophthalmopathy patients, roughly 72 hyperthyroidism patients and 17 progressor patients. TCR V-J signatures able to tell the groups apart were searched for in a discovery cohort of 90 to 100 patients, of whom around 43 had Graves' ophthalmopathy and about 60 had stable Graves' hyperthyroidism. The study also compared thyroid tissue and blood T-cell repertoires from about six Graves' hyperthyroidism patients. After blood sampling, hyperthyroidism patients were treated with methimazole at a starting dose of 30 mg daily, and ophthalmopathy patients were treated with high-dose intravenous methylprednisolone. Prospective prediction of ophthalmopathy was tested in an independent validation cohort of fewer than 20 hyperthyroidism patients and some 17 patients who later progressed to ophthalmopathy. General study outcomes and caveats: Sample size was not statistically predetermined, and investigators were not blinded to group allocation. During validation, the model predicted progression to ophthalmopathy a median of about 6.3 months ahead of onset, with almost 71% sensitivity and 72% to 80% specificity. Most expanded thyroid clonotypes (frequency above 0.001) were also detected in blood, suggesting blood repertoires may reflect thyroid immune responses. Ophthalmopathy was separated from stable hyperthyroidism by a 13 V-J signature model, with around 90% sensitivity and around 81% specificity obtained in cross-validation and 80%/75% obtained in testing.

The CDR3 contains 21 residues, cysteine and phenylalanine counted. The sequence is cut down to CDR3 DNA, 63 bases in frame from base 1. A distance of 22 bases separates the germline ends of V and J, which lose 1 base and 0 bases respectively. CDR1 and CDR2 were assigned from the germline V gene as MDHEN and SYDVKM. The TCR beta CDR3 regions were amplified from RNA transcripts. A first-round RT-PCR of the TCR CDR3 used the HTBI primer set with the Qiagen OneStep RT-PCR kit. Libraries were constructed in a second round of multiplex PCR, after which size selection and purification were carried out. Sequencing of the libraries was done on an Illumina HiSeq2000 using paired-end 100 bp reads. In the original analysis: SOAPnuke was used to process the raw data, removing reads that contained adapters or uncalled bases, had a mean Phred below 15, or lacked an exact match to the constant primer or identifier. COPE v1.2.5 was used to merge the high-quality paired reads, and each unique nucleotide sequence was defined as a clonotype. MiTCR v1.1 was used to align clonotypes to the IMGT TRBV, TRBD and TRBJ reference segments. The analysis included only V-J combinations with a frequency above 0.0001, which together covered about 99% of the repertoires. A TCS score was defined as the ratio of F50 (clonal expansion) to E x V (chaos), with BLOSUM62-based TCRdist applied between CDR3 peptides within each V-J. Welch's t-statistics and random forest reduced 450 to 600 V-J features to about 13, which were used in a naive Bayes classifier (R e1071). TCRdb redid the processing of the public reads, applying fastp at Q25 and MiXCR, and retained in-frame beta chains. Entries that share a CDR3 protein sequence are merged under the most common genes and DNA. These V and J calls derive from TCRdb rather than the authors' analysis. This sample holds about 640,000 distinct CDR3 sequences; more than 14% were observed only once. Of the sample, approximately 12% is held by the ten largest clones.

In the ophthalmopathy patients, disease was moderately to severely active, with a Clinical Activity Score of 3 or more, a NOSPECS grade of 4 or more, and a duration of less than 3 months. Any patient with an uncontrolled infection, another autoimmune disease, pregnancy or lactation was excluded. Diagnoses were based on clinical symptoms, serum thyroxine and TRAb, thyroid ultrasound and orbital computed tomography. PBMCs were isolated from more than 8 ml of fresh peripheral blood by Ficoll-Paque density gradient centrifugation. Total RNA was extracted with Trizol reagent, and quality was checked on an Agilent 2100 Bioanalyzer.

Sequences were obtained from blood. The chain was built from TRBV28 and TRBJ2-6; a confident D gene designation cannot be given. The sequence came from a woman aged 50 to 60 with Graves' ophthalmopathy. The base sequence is TGTGCCAGCAGTTTATTTGGTGCTGTAGGGTTCACCAGCTCTGGGGCCAACGTCCTGACTTTC. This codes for CASSLFGAVGFTSSGANVLTF.